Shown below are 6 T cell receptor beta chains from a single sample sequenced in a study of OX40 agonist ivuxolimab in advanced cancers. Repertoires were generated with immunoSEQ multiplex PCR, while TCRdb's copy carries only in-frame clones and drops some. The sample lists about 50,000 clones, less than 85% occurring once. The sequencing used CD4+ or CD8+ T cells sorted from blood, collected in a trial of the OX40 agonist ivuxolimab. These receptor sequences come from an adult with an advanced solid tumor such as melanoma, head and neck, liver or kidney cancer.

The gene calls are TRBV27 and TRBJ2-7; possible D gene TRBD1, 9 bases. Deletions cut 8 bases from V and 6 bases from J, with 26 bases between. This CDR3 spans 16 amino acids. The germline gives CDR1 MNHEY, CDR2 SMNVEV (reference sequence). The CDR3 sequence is CASARDRAGGRGEQYF. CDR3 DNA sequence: TGTGCCAGCGCTAGGGACAGGGCGGGGGGTCGGGGCGAGCAGTACTTC.

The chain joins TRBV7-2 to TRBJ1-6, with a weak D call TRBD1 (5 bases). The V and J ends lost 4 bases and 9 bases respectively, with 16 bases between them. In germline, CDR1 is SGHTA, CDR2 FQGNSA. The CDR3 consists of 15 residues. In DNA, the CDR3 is TGTGCCAGCAGCTCCAGTGGGGGGGGACTTTCACCCCTCCACTTT. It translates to CASSSSGGGLSPLHF.

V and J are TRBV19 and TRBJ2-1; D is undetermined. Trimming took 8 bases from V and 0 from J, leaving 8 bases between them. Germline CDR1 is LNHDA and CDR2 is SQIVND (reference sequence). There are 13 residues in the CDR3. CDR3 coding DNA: TGTGCCAGTGGGTGGGACTCCTACAATGAGCAGTTCTTC. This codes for CASGWDSYNEQFF.

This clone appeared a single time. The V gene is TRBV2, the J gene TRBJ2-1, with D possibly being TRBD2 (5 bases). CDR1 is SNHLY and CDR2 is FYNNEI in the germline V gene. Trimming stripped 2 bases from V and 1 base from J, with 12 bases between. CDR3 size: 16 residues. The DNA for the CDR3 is TGTGCCAGCAGTGAAAATAGCGTATTATCCTACAATGAGCAGTTCTTC. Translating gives CASSENSVLSYNEQFF.

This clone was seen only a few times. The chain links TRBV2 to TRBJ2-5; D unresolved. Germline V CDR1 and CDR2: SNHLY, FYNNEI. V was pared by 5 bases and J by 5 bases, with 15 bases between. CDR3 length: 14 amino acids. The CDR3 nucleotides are TGTGCCAGCAGTTGGACGGCGGCGCGGGAGACCCAGTACTTC. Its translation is CASSWTAARETQYF.

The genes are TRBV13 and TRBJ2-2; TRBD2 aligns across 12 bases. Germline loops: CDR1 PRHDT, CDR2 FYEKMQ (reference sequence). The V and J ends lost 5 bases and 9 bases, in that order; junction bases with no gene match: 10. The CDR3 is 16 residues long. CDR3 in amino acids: CASSLVTSGRIRELFF. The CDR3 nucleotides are TGTGCCAGCAGCCTAGTGACTAGCGGGAGAATAAGGGAGCTGTTTTTT.